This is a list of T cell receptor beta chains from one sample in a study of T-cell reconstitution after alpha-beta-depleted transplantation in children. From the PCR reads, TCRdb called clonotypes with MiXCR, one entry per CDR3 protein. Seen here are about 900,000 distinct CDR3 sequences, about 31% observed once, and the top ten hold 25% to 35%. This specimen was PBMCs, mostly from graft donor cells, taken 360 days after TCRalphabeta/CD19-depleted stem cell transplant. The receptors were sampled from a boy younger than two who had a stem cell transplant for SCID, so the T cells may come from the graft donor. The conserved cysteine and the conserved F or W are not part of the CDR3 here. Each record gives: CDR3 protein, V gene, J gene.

ASSPGGTPGGGEQF,TRBV6-1,TRBJ2-1
ASSFSGGGLLSTDTQY,TRBV5-1,TRBJ2-3
SAQGRF,TRBV20-1,TRBJ2-1
ASSLERGYT,TRBV7-9,TRBJ1-2
ASRPGGGGSTEAF,TRBV28,TRBJ1-1
ASSLLGSLTDTQY,TRBV28,TRBJ2-3
ASSQDGQGSLQETQY,TRBV4-1,TRBJ2-5
ASSLTAEKLF,TRBV5-1,TRBJ1-4
ASSHLSRGGPTDTQY,TRBV18,TRBJ2-3
ASSPRGIRAYNEQF,TRBV6-1,TRBJ2-1
ASSVEAGQETQY,TRBV9,TRBJ2-5
SVEDRGLPRDTQY,TRBV29-1,TRBJ2-3
ASRLPGTGKFEQY,TRBV28,TRBJ2-7
AISELRARQLLYGYT,TRBV10-3,TRBJ1-2
ASSDGPGVLSYEQY,TRBV10-2,TRBJ2-7
AWSVTRSGNSPLH,TRBV30,TRBJ1-6
AISVRTGDSPLH,TRBV10-3,TRBJ1-6
ASRLDRPRFNEQF,TRBV11-2,TRBJ2-1
ASSLKGGRDYEQY,TRBV7-3,TRBJ2-7
ASSLSGWRGLWNEKLF,TRBV13,TRBJ1-4
ASSPLTESTDTQY,TRBV18,TRBJ2-3
ASSHQVNEQF,TRBV28,TRBJ2-1
AISVGGGSSYNEQF,TRBV10-3,TRBJ2-1
ASSVSREETQY,TRBV9,TRBJ2-5
ASSYSSSVNEKLF,TRBV6-5,TRBJ1-4
ASSGSGTPNTEAF,TRBV9,TRBJ1-1
ASSDHYQLNEQF,TRBV12-3/TRBV12-4,TRBJ2-1
AISEVLGTQY,TRBV10-3,TRBJ2-3
ASSLAGVRLEAF,TRBV7-8,TRBJ1-1
ASKRLPYTDTQY,TRBV12-3/TRBV12-4,TRBJ2-3